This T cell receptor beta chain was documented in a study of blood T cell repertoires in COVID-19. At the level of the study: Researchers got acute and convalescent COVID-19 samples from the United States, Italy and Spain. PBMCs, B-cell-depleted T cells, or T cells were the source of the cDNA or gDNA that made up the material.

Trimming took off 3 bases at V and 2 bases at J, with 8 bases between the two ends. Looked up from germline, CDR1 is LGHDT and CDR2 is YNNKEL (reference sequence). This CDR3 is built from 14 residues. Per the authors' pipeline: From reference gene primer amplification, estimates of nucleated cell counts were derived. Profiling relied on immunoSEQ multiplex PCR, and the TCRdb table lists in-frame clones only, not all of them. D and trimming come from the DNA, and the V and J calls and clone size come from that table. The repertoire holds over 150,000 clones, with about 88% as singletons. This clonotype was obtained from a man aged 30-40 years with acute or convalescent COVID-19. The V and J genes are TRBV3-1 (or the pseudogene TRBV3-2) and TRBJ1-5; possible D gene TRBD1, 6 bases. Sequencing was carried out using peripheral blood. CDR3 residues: CASSHRQGNQPQHF. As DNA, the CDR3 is TGTGCCAGCAGCCACCGACAGGGCAATCAGCCCCAGCATTTT.